This TCR beta chain stems from a study of T cells after yellow fever vaccination. Study outcomes and limitations: Clones from primary vaccination mostly reappeared after the booster (roughly 97% CD4, less than 90% CD8). Highly abundant clonotypes carried over from the bulk population could end up in FACS-sorted repertoires as contaminants.

TCRdb re-called the 5' RACE reads through MiXCR, storing one row per CDR3 protein. The sample has 550,000 or so distinct CDR3 sequences; 19% are singletons. As concerns this clonotype: Its antigen is still unknown.

The receptor was derived from a man younger than 40 who received the YFV17D yellow fever vaccine. The sample was PBMCs, taken 15 days after the yellow fever booster vaccination.

CDR3 DNA sequence: TGTGCTAGTGTCGGCATCACCGGGGAGCTGTTTTTT. The encoded protein is CASVGITGELFF. The genes are TRBV12-5 and TRBJ2-2; D remains ambiguous. The germline V gene has CDR1 LGHNT and CDR2 FRNRAP. Trimming shortened V by 7 bases and J by 4 bases, and 7 bases separated the two germline ends. The CDR3 has 12 residues. The full variable domain, rest sourced from reference TRBV12-5 and TRBJ2-2, is DARVTQTPRHKVTEMGQEVTMRCQPILGHNTVFWYRQTMMQGLELLAYFRNRAPLDDSGMPKDRFSAEMPDATLATLKIQPSEPRDSAVYFCASVGITGELFFGEGSRLTVL.